One sample yielded the 22 T cell receptor beta chains listed below, sequenced in a study of T cell responses to AZD1222 COVID-19 vaccine (TCRdb year 2021). Library preparation used the immunoSEQ multiplex PCR assay. As stored in TCRdb, this immuneACCESS dataset retains in-frame rearrangements with V and J assigned. A fraction of the clones does not appear; measured against another copy, unresolved V genes explain less than half of the discrepancy, and the remainder lacks a known reason. The sample contains 160,000 or so clones, 91% of them found a single time. The top ten clonotypes cover under 2.5% of the sample. The time point label corresponds to: baseline before first vaccination. The specimen was peripheral blood, collected on day 0 of AZD1222 vaccination. Receptors originate from an adult in good health.

This chain uses TRBV28 with TRBJ2-5, with a possible D match to TRBD1 (6 bases). Looked up from germline, CDR1 is MDHEN and CDR2 is SYDVKM. The CDR3 loop spans 16 amino acids. The V end was cut by 3 bases, the J end by 8 bases, with 22 bases between. DNA of the CDR3: TGTGCCAGCAGTTTTTCCAGGGGAAGGTTGCCGGCAACCCAGTACTTC. It codes for CASSFSRGRLPATQYF.

The V call is TRBV5-4, the J call TRBJ2-6; D remains ambiguous. Germline V gene data show CDR1 as SGHNT and CDR2 as YYREEE (reference sequence). V was shortened by 5 bases and J by 2 bases, with 11 bases between the two germline ends. The CDR3 contains 15 residues. CDR3 in DNA: TGTGCCAGCAGTTTGACCCAGGCTGGGGCCAACGTCCTGACTTTC. It translates to CASSLTQAGANVLTF.

The rearrangement uses TRBV3-1 (or the pseudogene TRBV3-2) and TRBJ2-3; perhaps TRBD2 as D (6 bases). CDR3 length: 15 residues. Germline V lookup: CDR1 LGHDT, CDR2 YNNKEL (reference sequence). The V end lost 4 bases, the J end lost 2 bases, and 13 bases lay between the germline ends. CDR3 nucleotide sequence: TGTGCCAGCAGCCGAGAAGCGGGCACCACAGATACGCAGTATTTT. Translation: CASSREAGTTDTQYF.

This chain uses TRBV5-1 with TRBJ2-1, with 9 bases identical to TRBD2. J was trimmed by 7 bases and V by 4 bases; bases with no gene match: 12. CDR3 length: 16 residues. Germline CDR1 reads SGHRS; CDR2 reads YFSETQ. The CDR3 reads CASSHNQLAGDNEQFF. The CDR3 nucleotides read TGCGCCAGCAGCCACAATCAACTAGCGGGCGATAATGAGCAGTTCTTC.

V usage is TRBV19 and J usage is TRBJ2-1; TRBD2 might be the D (6 bases). The V gene lost 4 bases and the J gene lost 6 bases, with 13 bases spanning the gap. CDR3 length: 14 amino acids. The germline V gene has CDR1 LNHDA and CDR2 SQIVND (reference sequence). In DNA form, the CDR3 reads TGTGCCAGTAGTAGGTCGGGGAGGCCCAATGAGCAGTTCTTC. It specifies CASSRSGRPNEQFF.

The chain has TRBV4-2 and TRBJ1-2; 7 bases map to TRBD1. Germline assignment: CDR1 LGHNA and CDR2 YNFKEQ. Germline trimming cut 6 bases from V and 3 bases from J; bases unmatched to any gene: 4. The CDR3 has 13 residues. The CDR3 region has the DNA TGTGCCAGCAGTCGACAGGGAGACTATGGCTACACCTTC. This sequence encodes CASSRQGDYGYTF.

V and J are TRBV10-2 and TRBJ2-5; 9 nucleotides line up with TRBD1. The trim removed 8 bases at V and 2 bases at J, leaving 9 bases unmatched. CDR3 length equals 15 residues. CDR1 and CDR2 (germline): WSHSY, SAAADI. The CDR3 sequence: CASLRDRDAQETQYF. The CDR3 bases are TGCGCCAGCCTCCGGGACAGGGACGCACAAGAGACCCAGTACTTC.

The chain combines TRBV27 with TRBJ1-2; 7 bases agree with TRBD1. From germline, CDR1 is MNHEY and CDR2 SMNVEV (reference sequence). The length of the CDR3 is 14 residues. With 4 bases clipped from V and 6 bases from J, the junction kept 8 bases outside the gene matches. CDR3 nucleotides: TGTGCCAGCAGTTCTCTTACAGGGGTGGATGGCTACACCTTC. Protein: CASSSLTGVDGYTF.

The J gene is TRBJ2-3, the V gene TRBV19, with unresolved D. In germline, CDR1 is LNHDA, CDR2 SQIVND (reference sequence). The CDR3 totals 16 residues. V lost 7 bases to trimming and J lost 2 bases, with 19 bases between them. CDR3 loop: CASTGNAVENTDTQYF. The CDR3 bases are TGTGCCAGTACGGGTAACGCGGTCGAGAACACAGATACGCAGTATTTT.

The V and J genes are TRBV4-3 and TRBJ2-1; D might be TRBD1 (6 bases). Per the germline V gene, CDR1 is LGHNA and CDR2 is YSLEER. This CDR3 is built from 16 residues. The ends were cut back, 2 bases at V and 0 bases at J, with 11 bases in the middle. The CDR3 bases are TGCGCCAGCAGCCAACCAAGGGGGAGCTCCTACAATGAGCAGTTCTTC. Amino acid sequence: CASSQPRGSSYNEQFF.

The gene calls are TRBV7-2 and TRBJ1-2, with D possibly TRBD1 on 6 matching bases. This CDR3 comprises 16 residues. From germline, CDR1 is SGHTA and CDR2 FQGNSA. Trimming removed 3 bases at V and 8 bases at J, with 22 bases between. As DNA, the CDR3 is TGTGCCAGCAGCTTCAGTTCGGGGGGCGCGGGCTCCGGCTACACCTTC. Translating gives CASSFSSGGAGSGYTF. Full variable domain (rest looked up from reference TRBV7-2 and TRBJ1-2): GAGVSQSPSNKVTEKGKDVELRCDPISGHTALYWYRQSLGQGLEFLIYFQGNSAPDKSGLPSDRFSAERTGGSVSTLTIQRTQQEDSAVYLCASSFSSGGAGSGYTFGSGTRLTVV.

This rearrangement joins TRBV7-8 to TRBJ1-1; D is undetermined. The CDR3 covers 17 residues. The germline CDR1 and CDR2 sequences are SGHVS and FQNEAQ. Trimming stripped 5 bases from V and 2 bases from J, with 21 bases between. In DNA form, the CDR3 reads TGTGCCAGCAGCCTCTTTAGGCACCTTGATGGTAACACTGAAGCTTTCTTT. Its translation: CASSLFRHLDGNTEAFF. Combining the CDR3 with reference TRBV7-8 and TRBJ1-1 gives the whole variable domain GAGVSQSPRYKVAKRGQDVALRCDPISGHVSLFWYQQALGQGPEFLTYFQNEAQLDKSGLPSDRFFAERPEGSVSTLKIQRTQQEDSAVYLCASSLFRHLDGNTEAFFGQGTRLTVV.

CDR3 region: CATRPSEGEKLFF. CDR3 sequence (DNA): TGTGCCACACGTCCGTCGGAGGGGGAAAAACTGTTTTTT. The chain employs TRBV10-3 and TRBJ1-4, with a possible D match to TRBD1 (5 bases). Trimming removed 10 bases at V and 8 bases at J, with 17 bases between. The CDR3 loop spans 13 amino acids. Germline loops: CDR1 ENHRY, CDR2 SYGVKD.

The J gene is TRBJ1-5, the V gene TRBV10-1; 9 bases are a match to TRBD1. CDR1 and CDR2 (germline): WNHNN, SYGVQD (reference sequence). The CDR3 covers 16 residues. Trimming at V came to 8 bases and at J to 2 bases, leaving 10 bases not matched to a gene. In nucleotides, the CDR3 is TGCGCCAGCCGCGGACAGGGGAGGTATCGCAATCAGCCCCAGCATTTT. Amino acid sequence: CASRGQGRYRNQPQHF.

The rearrangement uses TRBV7-2 and TRBJ1-2; D remains ambiguous. The CDR3 is made up of 12 amino acids. Germline V gene lookup returns CDR1 SGHTA and CDR2 FQGNSA. Deletions cut 1 base from V and 4 bases from J, with 4 bases between. The DNA of the CDR3 is TGTGCCAGCAGCTTAGGCATCTATGGCTACACCTTC. The encoded protein is CASSLGIYGYTF.

The chain is built from TRBV28 and TRBJ2-7; 11 nucleotides match TRBD1. The germline V gene has CDR1 MDHEN and CDR2 SYDVKM. This CDR3 is 16 amino acids long. With 5 bases clipped from V and 3 bases from J, the junction kept 9 bases outside the gene matches. This CDR3 is CASSPEWGQGGYEQYF. CDR3 in DNA: TGTGCCAGCAGTCCTGAATGGGGACAGGGGGGCTACGAGCAGTACTTC.

V gene TRBV5-1 combines with J gene TRBJ1-1; TRBD1 is a possible D gene (6 bases). The germline V gene encodes CDR1 SGHRS and CDR2 YFSETQ. Between the trimmed V and J ends, which lost 0 bases and 0 bases, there was a span of 12 bases. The CDR3 covers 16 residues. CDR3: CASSLAGGGMNTEAFF. For the CDR3, the DNA is TGCGCCAGCAGCTTGGCTGGGGGGGGCATGAACACTGAAGCTTTCTTT.

The J gene is TRBJ2-2, the V gene TRBV24-1, with a tentative D call TRBD1 (6 bases). V was pared by 3 bases and J by 1 base, with 14 bases between. The V gene's germline CDR1 is KGHDR and CDR2 SFDVKD. The CDR3 loop spans 17 amino acids. DNA for the CDR3: TGTGCCACCAGTGATATAACCGGGACACGGAACACCGGGGAGCTGTTTTTT. Its protein is CATSDITGTRNTGELFF.

The chain employs TRBV5-1 and TRBJ2-3; D is unclear. V was shortened by 1 base and J by 0 bases, with 3 bases between the two germline ends. The CDR3 length is 13 residues. CDR1 is SGHRS, CDR2 YFSETQ, per germline. The CDR3 coding sequence is TGCGCCAGCAGCTTGCTTAGCACAGATACGCAGTATTTT. Translation gives CASSLLSTDTQYF.

The chain links TRBV7-2 to TRBJ2-3; D is undetermined. Germline values: CDR1 SGHTA, CDR2 FQGNSA. The CDR3 sequence is 13 residues long. Trimming took 3 bases from V and 6 from J, leaving 10 bases between them. CDR3 sequence: CASSFQHPDTQYF. The CDR3 nucleotides are TGTGCCAGCAGCTTTCAGCACCCCGATACGCAGTATTTT. Supplemented by reference TRBV7-2 and TRBJ2-3, the full variable domain reads GAGVSQSPSNKVTEKGKDVELRCDPISGHTALYWYRQSLGQGLEFLIYFQGNSAPDKSGLPSDRFSAERTGGSVSTLTIQRTQQEDSAVYLCASSFQHPDTQYFGPGTRLTVL.

The rearrangement links TRBV6-5 to TRBJ2-7; D gene ambiguous. Germline assignment: CDR1 MNHEY and CDR2 SVGAGI. Trimming pared 2 bases from V and 3 bases from J, leaving 11 bases between. This CDR3 contains 14 residues. The CDR3 coding sequence is TGTGCCAGCAGTTACGGTCCCTTCTACTACGAGCAGTACTTC. This translates into CASSYGPFYYEQYF.

The rearrangement uses TRBV19 and TRBJ1-2; 10 bases map to TRBD1. The CDR3 length is 14 residues. Trimming at V came to 9 bases and at J to 7 bases, leaving 11 bases not matched to a gene. The germline V gene has CDR1 LNHDA and CDR2 SQIVND (reference sequence). Written as DNA, the CDR3 is TGTGCCAGCCGCCTCCCCGGGACAGGGGCTGGCTACACCTTC. Its protein is CASRLPGTGAGYTF.